The 17 T cell receptor beta chains below come from one sample, sequenced in a study of shared clonotypes between healthy human individuals. Data came from immunoSEQ multiplex PCR; TCRdb stores just in-frame clones and leaves some out. The sample lists roughly 500,000 clones, more than 65% occurring once. The sample was PBMCs. Every receptor here comes from a woman aged 40 to 55 in good health. Some clones in this sample may be carry-over from other donors' samples.

The CDR3 DNA reads TGTGCCAGCAGCGAGGACAGGGTCAGCTACGAGCAGTACTTC. This gives the protein CASSEDRVSYEQYF. The V and J genes are TRBV27 and TRBJ2-7; 8 bases agree with TRBD1. Germline CDR1 is MNHEY and CDR2 is SMNVEV (reference sequence). The CDR3 loop spans 14 amino acids. Trimming removed 6 bases from V and 3 bases from J; junction bases left unmatched: 7.

The J gene is TRBJ1-3, the V gene TRBV6-5, with D unclear. The CDR3 covers 14 residues. V lost 7 bases and J 0 bases, leaving 10 bases between the germline ends. CDR1 is MNHEY, CDR2 SVGAGI, per germline. DNA for the CDR3: TGTGCCAGCACAAGAGCTACCTCTGGAAACACCATATATTTT. Protein sequence: CASTRATSGNTIYF.

V usage is TRBV19 and J usage is TRBJ2-7; 8 bases agree with TRBD2. Trimming took 4 bases from V and 6 from J; bases not matched to a gene: 11. Germline V gene lookup returns CDR1 LNHDA and CDR2 SQIVND (reference sequence). This CDR3 spans 15 amino acids. CDR3 sequence reads: CASSTSPAGEAEQYF. The CDR3 DNA follows: TGTGCCAGTAGTACCTCACCAGCGGGAGAGGCCGAGCAGTACTTC.

This rearrangement joins TRBV29-1 to TRBJ2-1; 11 bases align to TRBD2. The V segment lost 7 bases and the J segment 7 bases; nucleotides outside the gene matches: 12. The CDR3 covers 15 residues. Per the germline V gene, CDR1 is SQVTM and CDR2 is ANQGSEA. CDR3 nucleotides: TGCAGCGCTGCTATAGCGGGAGGGTTTGGGAATGAGCAGTTCTTC. Translating gives CSAAIAGGFGNEQFF.

The chain links TRBV5-5 to TRBJ1-4; possible D gene TRBD1, 5 bases. The V gene's germline CDR1 is SGHKS and CDR2 YYEKEE (reference sequence). The CDR3 consists of 13 residues. V lost 4 bases and J 8 bases, leaving 12 bases between the germline ends. CDR3 DNA sequence: TGTGCCAGCAGCGGCAGGGTGGGCGAAAAACTGTTTTTT. It encodes CASSGRVGEKLFF.

To note about this clone: A far larger clone differs by one base, so this is likely a read error. Other DNA sequences of this sample code for an identical CDR3. This chain connects TRBV7-2 to TRBJ1-1; 8 bases are shared with TRBD1. The CDR3 spans 16 residues. V trimming: 5 bases; J trimming: 0 bases; junction bases outside the gene matches: 8. Germline V gene lookup returns CDR1 SGHTA and CDR2 FQGNSA. CDR3 sequence reads: CASSTRGPGVNTEAFF. CDR3 bases: TGTGCCAGCAGCACCAGGGGGCCTGGGGTGAACACTGAAGCTTTCTTT.

This clone occurred once. The chain links TRBV14 to TRBJ1-3; maybe TRBD1 (5 bases). With 0 bases removed from V and 1 base from J, the gap between germline ends came to 22 bases. Germline lookup yields CDR1 SGHDN and CDR2 FVKESK. CDR3 length: 20 amino acids. For the CDR3, the DNA is TGTGCCAGCAGCCAAGACGCACTATTTGGATGGTCAGGGTCTGGAAACACCATATATTTT. Translation: CASSQDALFGWSGSGNTIYF.

This rearrangement joins TRBV18 to TRBJ2-1; the match to TRBD2 covers 7 bases. The CDR3 sequence is 19 residues long. CDR1 is KGHSH and CDR2 is LQKENI in the germline V gene. V dropped 6 bases and J dropped 5; count of bases not matched to a gene: 22. CDR3 DNA sequence: TGTGCCAGCTCCCCTGGACGAAGCGGGGATCCCCGTTTCCACAATGAGCAGTTCTTC. It encodes CASSPGRSGDPRFHNEQFF.

A note on this clone: With only one base between it and a far larger clone, this is likely a read error. Other nucleotide sequences in the sample specify the same CDR3. The rearrangement joins TRBV10-3 to TRBJ2-7; 7 bases are shared with TRBD2. Germline V gives CDR1 ENHRY, CDR2 SYGVKD. The CDR3 contains 13 residues. CDR3 coding DNA: TGTGCTATCAGGGACCCGGGAGGCTACGAGCAGTACTTC. Encoded protein: CAIRDPGGYEQYF.

A remark on this clone: Distinct nucleotide sequences in the sample also encode this CDR3. The genes are TRBV5-1 and TRBJ2-7; D unclear. The CDR3 spans 14 residues. Trimming shortened V by 0 bases and J by 2 bases, and 9 bases separated the two germline ends. Per the germline V gene, CDR1 is SGHRS and CDR2 is YFSETQ. CDR3 coding DNA: TGCGCCAGCAGCTTGGGTGGCAGAGCCTACGAGCAGTACTTC. Translated, it gives CASSLGGRAYEQYF. The entire variable domain, with the rest obtained from reference TRBV5-1 and TRBJ2-7, is as follows: KAGVTQTPRYLIKTRGQQVTLSCSPISGHRSVSWYQQTPGQGLQFLFEYFSETQRNKGNFPGRFSGRQFSNSRSEMNVSTLELGDSALYLCASSLGGRAYEQYFGPGTRLTVT.

Turning to this clone: This sample includes further DNA sequences coding for the same CDR3. The CDR3 is CASSGQMNTEAFF. The CDR3 DNA follows: TGTGCCAGCAGTGGGCAGATGAACACTGAAGCTTTCTTT. The V call is TRBV2, the J call TRBJ1-1; D is unclear. The V gene lost 4 bases and the J gene lost 0 bases, with 6 bases spanning the gap. CDR3 size: 13 residues. Germline V gene lookup returns CDR1 SNHLY and CDR2 FYNNEI.

Worth noting for this clone: A far larger clone lies a single base away; this is likely a read error. This CDR3 reads CASSVSGFAGGQETQYF. CDR3 coding DNA: TGTGCCAGCAGCGTATCCGGGTTCGCGGGAGGACAAGAGACCCAGTACTTC. The genes are TRBV11-2 and TRBJ2-5; TRBD2 matches 8 bases. This CDR3 region has 17 residues. Germline CDR1 SGHAT, CDR2 FQNNGV. Trimming removed 5 bases from V and 2 bases from J; junction bases left unmatched: 13.

Concerning this clone itself: With only one base between it and a far larger clone, this is likely a read error. Other DNA variants within this sample encode the same CDR3. The chain combines TRBV30 with TRBJ1-1; the D is unclear. The CDR3 spans 13 residues. Germline V gene sequence: CDR1 GTSNPN, CDR2 SVGIG (reference sequence). Trimming took off 4 bases at V and 5 bases at J, with 14 bases between the two ends. CDR3 nucleotide sequence: TGTGCCTGGAATCGGCTGGGGAATACTGAAGCTTTCTTT. Translation: CAWNRLGNTEAFF.

V is TRBV7-9 and J is TRBJ2-1, with TRBD2 matching over 7 bases. The CDR3 consists of 15 residues. The V gene end was trimmed by 6 bases and the J gene end by 5 bases; junction bases not matched to a gene: 10. CDR1 SEHNR and CDR2 FQNEAQ come from the germline V gene (reference sequence). CDR3 protein: CASSASQAGNNEQFF. CDR3 nucleotide sequence: TGTGCCAGCAGTGCCTCCCAAGCGGGGAACAATGAGCAGTTCTTC. Full variable domain (remainder filled in from reference TRBV7-9 and TRBJ2-1): DTGVSQNPRHKITKRGQNVTFRCDPISEHNRLYWYRQTLGQGPEFLTYFQNEAQLEKSRLLSDRFSAERPKGSFSTLEIQRTEQGDSAMYLCASSASQAGNNEQFFGPGTRLTVL.

Regarding this clone: Only one base separates this from a far larger clonotype, so it likely reflects a read error. The chain carries TRBV5-1 and TRBJ2-2; the D gene is possibly TRBD1 (6 bases). CDR1 and CDR2 (germline): SGHRS, YFSETQ. There are 17 residues in the CDR3. V gave up 0 bases and J gave up 6 bases, with 18 bases separating them. CDR3 coding DNA: TGCGCCAGCAGCTTGGGTGCGGTACAGGGTTTTTCCGGGGAGCTGTTTTTT. As protein: CASSLGAVQGFSGELFF. Full variable domain (rest looked up from reference TRBV5-1 and TRBJ2-2): KAGVTQTPRYLIKTRGQQVTLSCSPISGHRSVSWYQQTPGQGLQFLFEYFSETQRNKGNFPGRFSGRQFSNSRSEMNVSTLELGDSALYLCASSLGAVQGFSGELFFGEGSRLTVL.

Details on this clone: One base away lies a much larger clone, so this may be a sequencing read error. V is TRBV7-8 and J is TRBJ2-2; D is tentatively TRBD1 or TRBD2 (6 bases each). Germline CDR1 SGHVS, CDR2 FQNEAQ. The CDR3 consists of 17 residues. CDR3 nucleotide sequence: TGTGCCAGCAGCGTCCATGTGGGACAAACGAACACCGGGGGGCTGTTTTTT. This translates into CASSVHVGQTNTGGLFF. Looking up the rest from reference TRBV7-8 and TRBJ2-2 gives the full variable domain: GAGVSQSPRYKVAKRGQDVALRCDPISGHVSLFWYQQALGQGPEFLTYFQNEAQLDKSGLPSDRFFAERPEGSVSTLKIQRTQQEDSAVYLCASSVHVGQTNTGGLFFGEGSRLTVL.

The rearrangement joins TRBV5-1 to TRBJ2-5; the D gene is possibly TRBD1 (6 bases). Germline values: CDR1 SGHRS, CDR2 YFSETQ. V dropped 4 bases and J dropped 1 base, with 20 bases sitting between them. The CDR3 length is 17 residues. CDR3 sequence: CASSPLRGQGPQETQYF. The CDR3 DNA reads TGCGCCAGCAGCCCGCTGAGGGGTCAGGGGCCCCAAGAGACCCAGTACTTC. Looking up the rest from reference TRBV5-1 and TRBJ2-5 gives the full variable domain: KAGVTQTPRYLIKTRGQQVTLSCSPISGHRSVSWYQQTPGQGLQFLFEYFSETQRNKGNFPGRFSGRQFSNSRSEMNVSTLELGDSALYLCASSPLRGQGPQETQYFGPGTRLLVL.